The clone carrying this T cell receptor beta chain was seen at least ten times. No antigen is known for it. This specimen belongs to a study of molecular identifiers for immune sequencing clone quantification. CDR1 is MNHEY and CDR2 is SVGEGT in the germline V gene. Trimming took 6 bases from V and 4 from J, leaving 9 bases between them. This CDR3 is 12 amino acids long. Study-wide points: Effector cells had over 97% of their molecules in clones above 20 RNA copies, while naive cells had under 1%. Jurkat TCR RNA spiked in from one cell could reportedly be detected among about a million naive cells.

Methods described previously, with TCR primers listed, were used for bulk TCR libraries. Each CDR3 protein is one row after TCRdb ran MiXCR on the PCR reads. The sample consists of some 580,000 distinct CDR3 sequences, over 25% of them appearing once. This chain uses TRBV6-2 or TRBV6-3 with TRBJ1-1; TRBD1 is a possible D gene (5 bases). The origin of this receptor is a human donor in good health. Some libraries in this study had Jurkat cell RNA spiked in. Material: naive CD8+ T cells from blood, with Jurkat cell RNA spiked in. The subset denotes: FACS-sorted CD8+CD4-CCR7+CD45RA+ naive T cells. For the CDR3, the DNA is TGTGCCAGCAGACAGACAGCCACTGAAGCTTTCTTT. Protein: CASRQTATEAFF.